One sample yielded the 8 T cell receptor beta chains listed below, sequenced in a study of blood T cell repertoires in COVID-19. This table comes from immunoSEQ multiplex PCR, and its TCRdb copy is limited to in-frame clones, with some not included. The sample consists of 99,000 or so clones, more than 80% of them appearing once. The sample taken for sequencing was peripheral blood. Source of these receptors: a woman in her 70s with acute or convalescent COVID-19.

The chain links TRBV5-8 to TRBJ2-7; possibly TRBD1 for D (6 bases). Deletions cut 4 bases from V and 7 bases from J, with 18 bases between. CDR3 length equals 14 residues. The germline CDR1 and CDR2 sequences are SGHTS and YDEGEE. Here the CDR3 reads CASSTTGMWWEQYF. The CDR3 DNA is TGTGCCAGCAGCACAACAGGGATGTGGTGGGAGCAGTACTTC.

The J gene is TRBJ1-3, the V gene TRBV6-6; D is unclear. The CDR3 has 14 amino acids. Trimming pared 6 bases from V and 4 bases from J, leaving 13 bases between. In germline, CDR1 is MNHNY, CDR2 SVGAGI (reference sequence). The CDR3 sequence: CASRDPRGGNTIYF. The CDR3 DNA sequence: TGTGCCAGCAGAGATCCTCGAGGAGGAAACACCATATATTTT.

The J gene is TRBJ2-7, the V gene TRBV11-2, with 11 nucleotides matching TRBD2. CDR1 is SGHAT, CDR2 FQNNGV, per germline. This CDR3 is 16 amino acids long. V gave up 3 bases and J gave up 4 bases; unmatched junction bases: 8. The CDR3 region is CASSLGPGTSGYEQYF. CDR3 sequence (DNA): TGTGCCAGCAGCTTGGGCCCCGGGACTAGCGGTTACGAGCAGTACTTC.

This chain connects TRBV28 to TRBJ1-1; 10 positions match TRBD1. CDR1 is MDHEN and CDR2 is SYDVKM in the germline V gene. J lost 11 bases, V lost 2 bases, and 8 bases had no gene match. CDR3 length: 14 amino acids. CDR3: CASSLGGTGVEAFF. In DNA, the CDR3 is TGTGCCAGCAGTTTAGGAGGGACAGGGGTGGAGGCTTTCTTT. Using reference TRBV28 and TRBJ1-1 for the parts outside the CDR3, the full variable domain is DVKVTQSSRYLVKRTGEKVFLECVQDMDHENMFWYRQDPGLGLRLIYFSYDVKMKEKGDIPEGYSVSREKKERFSLILESASTNQTSMYLCASSLGGTGVEAFFGQGTRLTVV.

This clone has a handful of counts. Distinct nucleotide sequences in the sample also encode this CDR3. The CDR3: CASSTGGTEAFF. The CDR3 DNA follows: TGTGCCAGCAGTACGGGGGGCACTGAAGCTTTCTTT. The chain carries TRBV27 and TRBJ1-1, with TRBD1 as a possible D gene (5 bases). The CDR3 extends over 12 amino acids. The V gene's germline CDR1 is MNHEY and CDR2 SMNVEV (reference sequence). Deletions cut 5 bases from V and 4 bases from J, with 8 bases between.

The chain is built from TRBV4-1 and TRBJ2-3, with D tentatively TRBD2 (6 bases). The V end lost 4 bases, the J end lost 2 bases, and 13 bases lay between the germline ends. The germline gives CDR1 MGHRA, CDR2 YSYEKL. The length of the CDR3 is 15 residues. In DNA form, the CDR3 reads TGCGCCAGCAGCCCAGAGACTAGTTTCACAGATACGCAGTATTTT. This gives the protein CASSPETSFTDTQYF.

This clone turned up a few times. The V and J genes are TRBV30 and TRBJ2-7, with 13 bases fitting TRBD2. The J segment lost 2 bases and the V segment lost 4 bases, leaving 14 bases of the junction unmatched. Per the germline V gene, CDR1 is GTSNPN and CDR2 is SVGIG (reference sequence). CDR3 length: 18 amino acids. CDR3: CAWIPRVLAGGPAYEQYF. In DNA, the CDR3 is TGTGCCTGGATCCCCAGGGTACTAGCGGGAGGGCCGGCCTACGAGCAGTACTTC.

The chain is built from TRBV4-3 and TRBJ2-1; TRBD2 aligns across 9 bases. The CDR3 is 18 residues long. V lost 1 base and J lost 5; bases outside the gene matches: 12. Germline lookup yields CDR1 LGHNA and CDR2 YSLEER. CDR3 in amino acids: CASSQALPGTSINNEQFF. The CDR3 DNA sequence: TGCGCCAGCAGCCAAGCCCTCCCCGGGACTAGCATCAACAATGAGCAGTTCTTC.